The subject of this entry is one TCR beta chain. Authors' methods: Researchers report that nucleated cell counts were estimated from reference gene primer amplification. Produced via immunoSEQ multiplex PCR; TCRdb's table is partial and in-frame only. V and J calls and clone size are those listed in that table; D and trimming were worked out from the DNA. This table has fewer than 450,000 clones, approximately 91% appearing once. The data belong to a study of blood T cell repertoires in COVID-19. Whole-study context: PBMCs, B-cell-depleted T cells, or T cells were the source of the cDNA or gDNA that made up the material.

The J segment lost 7 bases and the V segment lost 4 bases, leaving 6 bases of the junction unmatched. CDR1 and CDR2 from the germline V gene are SGHTA and FQGNSA. CDR3 size: 14 residues. Seattle cases were enrolled at active infection and followed longitudinally. This sequence joins TRBV7-2 and TRBJ2-3; TRBD2 matches 9 bases. The sequencing sample was made of peripheral blood. This sequence originates from a woman between 65 and 79 years old with COVID-19, enrolled during active disease. CDR3 DNA sequence: TGTGCCAGCAGCTACTCTAGCGGGGTGTATACGCAGTATTTT. It translates to CASSYSSGVYTQYF.